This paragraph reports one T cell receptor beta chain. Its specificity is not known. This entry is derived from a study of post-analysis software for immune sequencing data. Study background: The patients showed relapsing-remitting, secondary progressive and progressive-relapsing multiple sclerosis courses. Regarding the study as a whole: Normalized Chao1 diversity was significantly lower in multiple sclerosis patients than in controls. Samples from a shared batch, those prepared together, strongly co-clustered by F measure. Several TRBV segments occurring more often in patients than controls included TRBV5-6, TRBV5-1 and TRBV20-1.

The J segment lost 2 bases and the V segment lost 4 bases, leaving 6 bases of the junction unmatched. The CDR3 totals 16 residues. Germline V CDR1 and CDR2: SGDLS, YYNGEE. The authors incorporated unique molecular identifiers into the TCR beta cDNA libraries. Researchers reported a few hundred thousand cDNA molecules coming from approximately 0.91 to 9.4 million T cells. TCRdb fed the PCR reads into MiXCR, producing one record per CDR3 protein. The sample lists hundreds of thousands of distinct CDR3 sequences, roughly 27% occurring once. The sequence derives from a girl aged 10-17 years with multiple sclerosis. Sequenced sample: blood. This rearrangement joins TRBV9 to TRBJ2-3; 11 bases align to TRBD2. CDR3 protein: CASSPSGGHHTDTQYF. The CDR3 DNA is TGTGCCAGCAGCCCTAGCGGGGGGCACCACACAGATACGCAGTATTTT.